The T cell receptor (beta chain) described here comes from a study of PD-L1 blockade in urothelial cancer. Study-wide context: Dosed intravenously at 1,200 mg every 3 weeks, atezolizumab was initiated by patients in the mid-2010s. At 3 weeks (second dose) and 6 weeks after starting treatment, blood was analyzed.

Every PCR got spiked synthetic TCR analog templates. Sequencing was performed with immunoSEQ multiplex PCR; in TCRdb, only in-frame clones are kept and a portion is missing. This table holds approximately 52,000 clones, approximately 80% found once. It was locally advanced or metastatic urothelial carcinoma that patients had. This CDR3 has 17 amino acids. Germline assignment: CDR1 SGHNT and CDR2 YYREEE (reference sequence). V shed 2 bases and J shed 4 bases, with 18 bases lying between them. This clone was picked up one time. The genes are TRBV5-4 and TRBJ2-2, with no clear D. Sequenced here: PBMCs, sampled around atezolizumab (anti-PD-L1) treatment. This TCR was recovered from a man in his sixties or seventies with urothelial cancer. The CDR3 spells CASSLLTPLVGTGELFF. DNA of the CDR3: TGTGCCAGCAGCTTACTAACCCCTCTTGTTGGCACCGGGGAGCTGTTTTTT.